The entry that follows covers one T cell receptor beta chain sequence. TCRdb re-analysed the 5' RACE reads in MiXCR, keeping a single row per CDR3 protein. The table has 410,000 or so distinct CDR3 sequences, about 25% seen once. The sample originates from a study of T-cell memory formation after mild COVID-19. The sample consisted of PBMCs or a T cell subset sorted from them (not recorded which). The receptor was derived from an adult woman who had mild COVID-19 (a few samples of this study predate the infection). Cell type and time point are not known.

CDR3: CASTPDWTGNYEQYF. CDR3 in DNA: TGTGCCAGCACCCCAGATTGGACAGGGAACTACGAGCAGTACTTC. This chain links TRBV12-3 or TRBV12-4 with TRBJ2-7; 8 nucleotides line up with TRBD1. V trimming: 7 bases; J trimming: 3 bases; junction bases outside the gene matches: 11. The CDR3 length is 15 residues.